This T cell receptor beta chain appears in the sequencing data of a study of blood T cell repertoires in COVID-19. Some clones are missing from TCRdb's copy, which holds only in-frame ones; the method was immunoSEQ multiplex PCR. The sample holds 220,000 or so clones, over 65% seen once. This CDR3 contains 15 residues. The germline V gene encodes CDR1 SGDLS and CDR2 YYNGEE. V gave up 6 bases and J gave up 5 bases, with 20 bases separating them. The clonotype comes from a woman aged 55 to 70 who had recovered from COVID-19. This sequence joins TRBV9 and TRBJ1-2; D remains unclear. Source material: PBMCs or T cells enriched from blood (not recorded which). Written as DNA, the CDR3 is TGTGCCAGCAAGGCGGCGCACCCGACTGGTTATGGCTACACCTTC. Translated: CASKAAHPTGYGYTF. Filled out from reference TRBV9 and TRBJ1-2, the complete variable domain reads DSGVTQTPKHLITATGQRVTLRCSPRSGDLSVYWYQQSLDQGLQFLIQYYNGEERAKGNILERFSAQQFPDLHSELNLSSLELGDSALYFCASKAAHPTGYGYTFGSGTRLTVV.